This TCR beta chain was sequenced during a study of cytomegalovirus exposure and HLA in healthy donors. PCR amplification relied on 60 Vbeta primers (plus 13 Jbeta primers). Only in-frame clones appear in the TCRdb table, and some are missing; sequencing was by immunoSEQ multiplex PCR. The sample lists 95,000 to 150,000 clones, around 75% occurring once. This clone showed up just a few times. The CDR3 extends over 15 amino acids. Between the trimmed V and J ends, which lost 2 bases and 3 bases, there was a span of 15 bases. The V gene's germline CDR1 is SGHNT and CDR2 YYREEE (reference sequence). The sequencing input was PBMCs. The chain combines TRBV5-4 with TRBJ2-7; possible D gene TRBD2, 6 bases. This TCR was sampled from a man aged 55 to 70 in good health and CMV-seropositive. In nucleotides, the CDR3 is TGTGCCAGCAGCTTCCACCCGGGAGAGGTCTACGAGCAGTACTTC. This gives the protein CASSFHPGEVYEQYF. The variable domain in full, with the rest retrieved from reference TRBV5-4 and TRBJ2-7, is ETGVTQSPTHLIKTRGQQVTLRCSSQSGHNTVSWYQQALGQGPQFIFQYYREEENGRGNFPPRFSGLQFPNYSSELNVNALELDDSALYLCASSFHPGEVYEQYFGPGTRLTVT.